The T cell receptor beta chain described here comes from a study of blood T cell repertoires in COVID-19. The repertoire was sequenced with immunoSEQ multiplex PCR; TCRdb's copy has only in-frame clones and lacks some. This table has roughly 280,000 clones, around 91% appearing once. In germline, CDR1 is MDHEN, CDR2 SYDVKM. This CDR3 contains 15 residues. The V end lost 8 bases, the J end lost 2 bases, and 17 bases lay between the germline ends. In terms of age and location, participants ranged from roughly 18 to 95 years and lived in roughly 22 US areas. The rearrangement joins TRBV28 to TRBJ2-3; tentatively, D is TRBD1 (6 bases). The sequence came from a woman in her late teens or twenties who had recovered from COVID-19. The sequenced sample was PBMCs or T cells enriched from blood (not recorded which). This chain's CDR3 is CASSPDRIATDTQYF. As DNA, the CDR3 is TGTGCCAGCTCCCCTGACAGGATTGCCACAGATACGCAGTATTTT.